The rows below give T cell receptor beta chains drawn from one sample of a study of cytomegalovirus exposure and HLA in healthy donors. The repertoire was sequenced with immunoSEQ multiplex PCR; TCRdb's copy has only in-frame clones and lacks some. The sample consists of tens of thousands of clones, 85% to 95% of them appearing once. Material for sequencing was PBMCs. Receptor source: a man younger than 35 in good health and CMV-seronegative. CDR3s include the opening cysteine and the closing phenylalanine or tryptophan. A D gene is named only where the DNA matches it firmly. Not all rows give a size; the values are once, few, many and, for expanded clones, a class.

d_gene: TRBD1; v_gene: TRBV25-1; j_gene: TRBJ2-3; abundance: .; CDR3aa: CASDAGQGSDTQYF; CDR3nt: TGTGCCAGCGATGCGGGACAGGGCTCAGATACGCAGTATTTT
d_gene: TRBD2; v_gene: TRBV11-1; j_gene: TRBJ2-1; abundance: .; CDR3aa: CASSLSGGLNEQFF; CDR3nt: TGTGCCAGCAGCCTTAGCGGGGGGTTAAATGAGCAGTTCTTC
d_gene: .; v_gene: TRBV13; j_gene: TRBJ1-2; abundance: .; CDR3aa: CASSPLLDRPNYGYTF; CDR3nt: TGTGCCAGCAGCCCCCTACTGGACAGACCGAACTATGGCTACACCTTC
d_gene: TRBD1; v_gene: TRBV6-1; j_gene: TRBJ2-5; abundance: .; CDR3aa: CASSERTGGLETQYF; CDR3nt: TGTGCCAGCAGTGAAAGGACAGGGGGCTTGGAGACCCAGTACTTC
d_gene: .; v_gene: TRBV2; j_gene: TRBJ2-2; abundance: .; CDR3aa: CASSEQVRVTGELFF; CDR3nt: TGTGCCAGCAGTGAACAAGTCAGGGTCACCGGGGAGCTGTTTTTT
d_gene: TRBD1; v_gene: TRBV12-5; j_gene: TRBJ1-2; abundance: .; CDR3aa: CASGSTAGGWGYTF; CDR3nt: TGTGCTAGTGGTTCCACGGCAGGGGGCTGGGGCTACACCTTC
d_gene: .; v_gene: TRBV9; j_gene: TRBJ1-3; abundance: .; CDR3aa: CASSVGEMAEPGNTIYF; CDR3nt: TGTGCCAGCAGCGTAGGGGAGATGGCAGAACCTGGAAACACCATATATTTT
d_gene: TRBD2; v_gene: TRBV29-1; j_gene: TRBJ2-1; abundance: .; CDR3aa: CSVEREVTYNEQFF; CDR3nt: TGCAGCGTTGAGCGGGAGGTAACATACAATGAGCAGTTCTTC
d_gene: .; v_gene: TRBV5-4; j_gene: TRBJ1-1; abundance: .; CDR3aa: CASRVIGGGTEAFF; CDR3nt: TGTGCCAGCAGGGTGATCGGGGGGGGTACTGAAGCTTTCTTT
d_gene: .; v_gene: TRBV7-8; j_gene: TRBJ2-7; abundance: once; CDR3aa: CASSLRQPAGRKLGVYEQYF; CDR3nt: TGTGCCAGCAGCTTACGTCAACCGGCCGGAAGAAAACTTGGAGTGTACGAGCAGTACTTC